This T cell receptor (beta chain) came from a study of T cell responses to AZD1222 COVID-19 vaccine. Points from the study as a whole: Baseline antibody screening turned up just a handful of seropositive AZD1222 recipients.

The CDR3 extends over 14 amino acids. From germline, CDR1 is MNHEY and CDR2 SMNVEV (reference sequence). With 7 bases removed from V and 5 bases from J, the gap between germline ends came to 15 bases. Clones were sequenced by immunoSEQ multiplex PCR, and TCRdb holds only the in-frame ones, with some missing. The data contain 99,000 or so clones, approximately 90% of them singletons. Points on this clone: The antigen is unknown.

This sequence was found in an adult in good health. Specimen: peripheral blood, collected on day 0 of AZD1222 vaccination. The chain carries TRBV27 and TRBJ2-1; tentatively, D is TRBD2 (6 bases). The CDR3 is CASMRTTTHNEQFF. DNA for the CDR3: TGTGCCAGCATGCGGACTACGACCCACAATGAGCAGTTCTTC.